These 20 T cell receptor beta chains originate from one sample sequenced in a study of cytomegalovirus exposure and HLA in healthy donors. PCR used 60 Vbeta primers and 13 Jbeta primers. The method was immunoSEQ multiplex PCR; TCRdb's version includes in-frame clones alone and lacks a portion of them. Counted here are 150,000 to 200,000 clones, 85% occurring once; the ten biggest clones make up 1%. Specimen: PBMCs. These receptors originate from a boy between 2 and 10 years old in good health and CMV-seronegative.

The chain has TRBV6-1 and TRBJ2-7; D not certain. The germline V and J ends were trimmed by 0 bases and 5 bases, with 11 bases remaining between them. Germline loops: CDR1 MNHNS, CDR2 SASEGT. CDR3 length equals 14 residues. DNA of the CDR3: TGTGCCAGCAGTGAAGCGACTGGATTCCACGAGCAGTACGTC. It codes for CASSEATGFHEQYV.

The CDR3 reads CASSFRGSETQYF. CDR3 DNA: TGTGCCAGCAGCTTTAGGGGCTCAGAGACCCAGTACTTC. The chain joins TRBV7-6 to TRBJ2-5; TRBD1 is a possible D gene (5 bases). Germline V lookup: CDR1 SGHVS, CDR2 FNYEAQ. With 3 bases removed from V and 4 bases from J, the gap between germline ends came to 9 bases. The CDR3 length is 13 residues.

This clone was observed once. CDR3 loop: CAWSVRWRVAGSSQGKNIQYF. In nucleotides, the CDR3 is TGTGCCTGGAGTGTACGTTGGCGAGTAGCGGGAAGTTCCCAGGGCAAAAACATTCAGTACTTC. This chain links TRBV30 with TRBJ2-4, with 8 nucleotides matching TRBD2. The trim removed 0 bases at V and 3 bases at J, leaving 22 bases unmatched. The CDR3 loop spans 21 amino acids. From germline, CDR1 is GTSNPN and CDR2 SVGIG (reference sequence).

The CDR3 sequence is CASSYRGAEQETQYF. CDR3 sequence (DNA): TGTGCCAGCAGCTATCGGGGGGCTGAACAAGAGACCCAGTACTTC. The chain employs TRBV7-8 and TRBJ2-5; weak D call: TRBD2 (7 bases). Germline-derived CDR1 and CDR2 are SGHVS and FQNEAQ. Deletions cut 4 bases from V and 2 bases from J, with 14 bases between. The CDR3 loop spans 15 amino acids. Full variable domain (remainder filled in from reference TRBV7-8 and TRBJ2-5): GAGVSQSPRYKVAKRGQDVALRCDPISGHVSLFWYQQALGQGPEFLTYFQNEAQLDKSGLPSDRFFAERPEGSVSTLKIQRTQQEDSAVYLCASSYRGAEQETQYFGPGTRLLVL.

CDR3 region: CASSYPGQDPGELFF. CDR3 sequence (DNA): TGTGCCAGCAGTTACCCGGGACAGGACCCCGGGGAGCTGTTTTTT. V gene TRBV6-5 combines with J gene TRBJ2-2; 8 bases are a match to TRBD1. Unmatched junction bases numbered 5, after V lost 2 bases and J lost 6 bases. The CDR3 consists of 15 residues. Germline values: CDR1 MNHEY, CDR2 SVGAGI.

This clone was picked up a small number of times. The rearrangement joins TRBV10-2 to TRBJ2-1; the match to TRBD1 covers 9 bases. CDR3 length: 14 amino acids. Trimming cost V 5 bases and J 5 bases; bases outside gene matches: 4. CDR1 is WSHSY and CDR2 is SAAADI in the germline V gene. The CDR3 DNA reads TGCGCCAGCAGTTTACGGGACAGGGACAATGAGCAGTTCTTC. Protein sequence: CASSLRDRDNEQFF.

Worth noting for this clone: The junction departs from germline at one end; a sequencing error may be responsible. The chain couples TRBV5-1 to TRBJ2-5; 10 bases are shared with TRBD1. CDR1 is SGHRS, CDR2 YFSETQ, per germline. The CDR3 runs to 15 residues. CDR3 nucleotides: TGCGCCAGCGGCTTAGACAGGGGGCATCGGGAGACCCAGTACTTC. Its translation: CASGLDRGHRETQYF.

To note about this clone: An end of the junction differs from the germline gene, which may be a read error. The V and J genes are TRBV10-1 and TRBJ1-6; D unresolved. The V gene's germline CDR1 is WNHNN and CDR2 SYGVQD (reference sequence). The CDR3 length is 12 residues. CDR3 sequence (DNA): TGCGCCAGCAGTGAGTCCTCGGGAACACCCCGATTT. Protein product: CASSESSGTPRF.

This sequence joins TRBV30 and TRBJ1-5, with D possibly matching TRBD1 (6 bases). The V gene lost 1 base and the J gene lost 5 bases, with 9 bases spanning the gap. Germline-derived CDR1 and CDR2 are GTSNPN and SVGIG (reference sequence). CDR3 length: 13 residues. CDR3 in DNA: TGTGCCTGGAGTGAGTCAGGGGATCAGCCCCAGCATTTT. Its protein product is CAWSESGDQPQHF.

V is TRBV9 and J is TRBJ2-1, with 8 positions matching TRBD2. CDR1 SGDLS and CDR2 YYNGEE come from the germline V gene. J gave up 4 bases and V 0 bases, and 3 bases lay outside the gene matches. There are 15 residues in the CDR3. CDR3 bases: TGTGCCAGCAGCGTAGCCCCGGGAGGGTACAATGAGCAGTTCTTC. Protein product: CASSVAPGGYNEQFF.

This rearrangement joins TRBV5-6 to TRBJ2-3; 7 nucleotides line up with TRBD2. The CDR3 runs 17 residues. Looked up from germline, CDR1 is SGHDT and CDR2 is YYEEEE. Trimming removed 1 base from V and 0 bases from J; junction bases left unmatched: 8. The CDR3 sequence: CASSLKETSESTDTQYF. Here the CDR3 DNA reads TGTGCCAGCAGCTTGAAAGAAACTAGCGAGAGCACAGATACGCAGTATTTT.

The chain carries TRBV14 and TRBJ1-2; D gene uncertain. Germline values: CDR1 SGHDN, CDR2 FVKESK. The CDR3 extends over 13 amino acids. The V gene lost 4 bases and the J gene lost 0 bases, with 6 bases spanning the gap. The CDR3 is CASSLGTNYGYTF. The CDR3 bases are TGTGCCAGCAGCCTCGGGACTAACTATGGCTACACCTTC.

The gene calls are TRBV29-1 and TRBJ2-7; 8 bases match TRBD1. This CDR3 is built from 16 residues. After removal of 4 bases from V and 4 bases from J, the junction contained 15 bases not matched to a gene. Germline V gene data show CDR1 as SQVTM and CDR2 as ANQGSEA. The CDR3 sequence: CSVGPLVPGQAYEQYF. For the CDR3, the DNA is TGCAGCGTTGGGCCCCTAGTGCCGGGACAGGCTTACGAGCAGTACTTC.

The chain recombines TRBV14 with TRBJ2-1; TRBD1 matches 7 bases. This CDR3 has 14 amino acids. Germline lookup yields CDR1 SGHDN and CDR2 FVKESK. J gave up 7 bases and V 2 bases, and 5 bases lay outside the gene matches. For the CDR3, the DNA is TGTGCCAGCAGCCAATACAGGGGTGCGAATGAGCAGTTCTTC. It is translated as CASSQYRGANEQFF. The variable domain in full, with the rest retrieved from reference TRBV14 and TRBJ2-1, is EAGVTQFPSHSVIEKGQTVTLRCDPISGHDNLYWYRRVMGKEIKFLLHFVKESKQDESGMPNNRFLAERTGGTYSTLKVQPAELEDSGVYFCASSQYRGANEQFFGPGTRLTVL.

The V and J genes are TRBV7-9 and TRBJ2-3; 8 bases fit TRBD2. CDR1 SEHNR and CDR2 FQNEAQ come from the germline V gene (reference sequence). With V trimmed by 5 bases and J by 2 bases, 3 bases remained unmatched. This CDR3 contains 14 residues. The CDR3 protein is CASSPSGHTDTQYF. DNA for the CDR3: TGTGCCAGCAGCCCTAGCGGGCACACAGATACGCAGTATTTT.

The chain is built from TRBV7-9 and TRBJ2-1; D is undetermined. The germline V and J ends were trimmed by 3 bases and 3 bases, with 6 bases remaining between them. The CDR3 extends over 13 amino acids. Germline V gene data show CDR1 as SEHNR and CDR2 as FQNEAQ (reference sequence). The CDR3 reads CASSFPGYNEQFF. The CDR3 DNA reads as TGTGCCAGCAGCTTTCCCGGCTACAATGAGCAGTTCTTC.

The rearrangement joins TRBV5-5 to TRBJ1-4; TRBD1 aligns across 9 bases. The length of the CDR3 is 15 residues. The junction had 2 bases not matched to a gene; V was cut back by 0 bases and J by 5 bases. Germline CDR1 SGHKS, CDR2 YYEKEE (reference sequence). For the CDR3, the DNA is TGTGCCAGCAGCTTGGAGGGACAGGGCAATGAAAAACTGTTTTTT. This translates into CASSLEGQGNEKLFF.

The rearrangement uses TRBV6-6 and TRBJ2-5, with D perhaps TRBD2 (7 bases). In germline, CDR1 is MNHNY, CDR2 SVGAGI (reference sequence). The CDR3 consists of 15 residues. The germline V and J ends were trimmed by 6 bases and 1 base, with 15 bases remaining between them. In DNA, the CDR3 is TGTGCCAGCAGACTTCTAGGGGGGGCCCAAGAGACCCAGTACTTC. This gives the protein CASRLLGGAQETQYF.

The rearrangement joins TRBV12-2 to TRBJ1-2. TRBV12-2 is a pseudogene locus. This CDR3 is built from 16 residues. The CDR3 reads CASRYPLGGANYGYTF. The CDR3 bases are TGTGCAAGTCGCTACCCTCTGGGAGGGGCCAACTATGGCTACACCTTC.

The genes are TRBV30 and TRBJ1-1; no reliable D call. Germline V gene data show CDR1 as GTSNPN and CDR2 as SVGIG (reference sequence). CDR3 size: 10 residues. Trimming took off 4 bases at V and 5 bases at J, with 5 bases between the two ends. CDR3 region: CAWISTEAFF. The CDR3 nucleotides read TGTGCCTGGATTTCTACTGAAGCTTTCTTT.